These 24 T cell receptor beta chains originate from one sample sequenced in a study of control samples from healthy donors and cancer patients. Data came from immunoSEQ multiplex PCR; TCRdb stores just in-frame clones and leaves some out. In the table there are 150,000 to 200,000 clones, about 93% of which are singletons. Sequencing input: blood. Every receptor here comes from a woman in her sixties or seventies in good health.

The chain combines TRBV2 with TRBJ1-4; perhaps TRBD1 as D (5 bases). The CDR3 totals 14 residues. From germline, CDR1 is SNHLY and CDR2 FYNNEI. Trimming cost V 4 bases and J 7 bases, with 13 bases left between them. The CDR3 reads CASSVQGVIEKLFF. The DNA for the CDR3 is TGTGCCAGCAGTGTGCAGGGAGTGATTGAAAAACTGTTTTTT.

With regard to this clone: This sample includes further DNA sequences coding for the same CDR3. This sequence joins TRBV18 and TRBJ1-2; a weak D match, TRBD1 (5 bases). Deletions cut 0 bases from V and 4 bases from J, with 9 bases between. The CDR3 is 14 residues long. Germline-derived CDR1 and CDR2 are KGHSH and LQKENI. The CDR3 is CASSPPGDAYGYTF. The DNA for the CDR3 is TGTGCCAGCTCACCACCGGGGGACGCCTATGGCTACACCTTC.

J is TRBJ1-1 and V is TRBV29-1, with a tentative D call TRBD1 (6 bases). CDR3 length: 13 residues. Trimming cost V 7 bases and J 6 bases, with 18 bases left between them. Germline V gene lookup returns CDR1 SQVTM and CDR2 ANQGSEA. The CDR3, as DNA: TGCAGCGCGGTCTTACAGGGAGTGGCTGAAGCTTTCTTT. Its translation is CSAVLQGVAEAFF. Complete variable domain (other parts from reference TRBV29-1 and TRBJ1-1): SAVISQKPSRDICQRGTSLTIQCQVDSQVTMMFWYRQQPGQSLTLIATANQGSEATYESGFVIDKFPISRPNLTFSTLTVSNMSPEDSSIYLCSAVLQGVAEAFFGQGTRLTVV.

The CDR3 DNA sequence: TGTGCCAGCAAACCTGGGACTTTTAAGGGCCCCCAGCATTTT. This gives the protein CASKPGTFKGPQHF. The gene calls are TRBV28 and TRBJ1-5; D perhaps matches TRBD1 (5 bases). This CDR3 has 14 amino acids. In germline, CDR1 is MDHEN, CDR2 SYDVKM. V shed 7 bases and J shed 10 bases, with 20 bases lying between them.

The V and J genes are TRBV9 and TRBJ1-5; the D is unclear. The V end lost 3 bases, the J end lost 4 bases, and 11 bases lay between the germline ends. Germline assignment: CDR1 SGDLS and CDR2 YYNGEE. This CDR3 comprises 14 residues. CDR3 sequence (DNA): TGTGCCAGCAGCGCGGGCACAAATAATCAGCCCCAGCATTTT. Translation: CASSAGTNNQPQHF. The full variable domain, its missing parts supplied by reference TRBV9 and TRBJ1-5, is DSGVTQTPKHLITATGQRVTLRCSPRSGDLSVYWYQQSLDQGLQFLIQYYNGEERAKGNILERFSAQQFPDLHSELNLSSLELGDSALYFCASSAGTNNQPQHFGDGTRLSIL.

J is TRBJ1-2 and V is TRBV11-2; a possible D gene is TRBD1 (5 bases). The germline V and J ends were trimmed by 0 bases and 8 bases, with 13 bases remaining between them. Germline lookup yields CDR1 SGHAT and CDR2 FQNNGV. The CDR3 covers 14 residues. The CDR3 loop reads CASSLEGGGSGYTF. The CDR3 region has the DNA TGTGCCAGCAGCTTAGAGGGCGGGGGGAGCGGCTACACCTTC.

The V and J genes are TRBV5-6 and TRBJ2-3, with 8 bases aligning to TRBD1. With 4 bases clipped from V and 2 bases from J, the junction kept 6 bases outside the gene matches. This CDR3 region has 15 residues. Germline values: CDR1 SGHDT, CDR2 YYEEEE. CDR3 nucleotides: TGTGCCAGCAGCGCGGGACAGGTACCCACAGATACGCAGTATTTT. This encodes CASSAGQVPTDTQYF. The full variable domain, rest sourced from reference TRBV5-6 and TRBJ2-3, is DAGVTQSPTHLIKTRGQQVTLRCSPKSGHDTVSWYQQALGQGPQFIFQYYEEEERQRGNFPDRFSGHQFPNYSSELNVNALLLGDSALYLCASSAGQVPTDTQYFGPGTRLTVL.

CDR3 coding DNA: TGCGCCAGCAGCTTGGCCCTAGCAGGGACTGAAGCTTTCTTT. Its protein product is CASSLALAGTEAFF. This sequence joins TRBV5-1 and TRBJ1-1; tentatively, D is TRBD1 (5 bases). V dropped 0 bases and J dropped 5 bases, with 11 bases sitting between them. Germline assignment: CDR1 SGHRS and CDR2 YFSETQ. The CDR3 loop spans 14 amino acids.

V is TRBV2 and J is TRBJ1-4, with no clear D. The CDR3 is 15 amino acids. Germline V lookup: CDR1 SNHLY, CDR2 FYNNEI. V shed 1 base and J shed 4 bases, with 10 bases lying between them. The CDR3 DNA reads TGTGCCAGCAGTGAAGGTATACAGAATAATGAAAAACTGTTTTTT. Its translation is CASSEGIQNNEKLFF.

The genes are TRBV19 and TRBJ1-3; D is unclear. The CDR3 spans 15 residues. Trimming stripped 5 bases from V and 4 bases from J, with 15 bases between. Germline V gene lookup returns CDR1 LNHDA and CDR2 SQIVND (reference sequence). The CDR3 sequence: CASSSSADNGNTIYF. The CDR3 region has the DNA TGTGCCAGTAGTTCCTCAGCCGATAACGGAAACACCATATATTTT.

The chain has TRBV5-1 and TRBJ2-1, with D possibly matching TRBD1 (6 bases). The V end lost 1 base, the J end lost 7 bases, and 9 bases lay between the germline ends. The CDR3 length is 13 residues. Germline CDR1 and CDR2: SGHRS and YFSETQ. The chain's CDR3 is CASSLKQGNEQFF. CDR3 in DNA: TGCGCCAGCAGCTTGAAACAGGGTAATGAGCAGTTCTTC. Complete variable domain (other parts from reference TRBV5-1 and TRBJ2-1): KAGVTQTPRYLIKTRGQQVTLSCSPISGHRSVSWYQQTPGQGLQFLFEYFSETQRNKGNFPGRFSGRQFSNSRSEMNVSTLELGDSALYLCASSLKQGNEQFFGPGTRLTVL.

The chain joins TRBV6-2 or TRBV6-3 to TRBJ1-2; 10 bases are a match to TRBD1. Germline trimming cut 6 bases from V and 5 bases from J; bases unmatched to any gene: 3. The germline CDR1 and CDR2 sequences are MNHEY and SVGEGT. The CDR3 has 13 residues. CDR3 in DNA: TGTGCCAGCAGCTCGGACAGGGGGTATGGCTACACCTTC. Amino acid sequence: CASSSDRGYGYTF.

V usage is TRBV6-6 and J usage is TRBJ2-3, with 9 positions matching TRBD1. The CDR3 length is 15 residues. Trimming cost V 6 bases and J 3 bases; bases outside gene matches: 7. Germline-derived CDR1 and CDR2 are MNHNY and SVGAGI (reference sequence). CDR3 loop: CASRPGQGRTDTQYF. Here the CDR3 DNA reads TGTGCCAGCAGGCCCGGACAGGGGAGGACAGATACGCAGTATTTT.

The gene calls are TRBV6-6 and TRBJ1-1, with D possibly matching TRBD1 (5 bases). The germline V and J ends were trimmed by 0 bases and 0 bases, with 8 bases remaining between them. The CDR3 is 15 residues long. Germline loops: CDR1 MNHNY, CDR2 SVGAGI (reference sequence). CDR3 loop: CASSYSGTVNTEAFF. The DNA of the CDR3 is TGTGCCAGCAGTTACTCCGGGACTGTGAACACTGAAGCTTTCTTT.

The genes are TRBV9 and TRBJ1-2; TRBD1 aligns across 10 bases. The CDR3 has 14 amino acids. Germline CDR1 is SGDLS and CDR2 is YYNGEE. J lost 2 bases, V lost 5 bases, and 3 bases had no gene match. The CDR3 nucleotides read TGTGCCAGCAGAGAGGGACAGGGGAACTATGGCTACACCTTC. Amino acids: CASREGQGNYGYTF.

This chain connects TRBV18 to TRBJ1-5, with D possibly TRBD1 on 5 matching bases. The V gene lost 4 bases and the J gene lost 0 bases, with 19 bases spanning the gap. This CDR3 contains 18 residues. Per the germline V gene, CDR1 is KGHSH and CDR2 is LQKENI. CDR3 residues: CASSLGDAGGYSNQPQHF. DNA for the CDR3: TGTGCCAGCTCACTAGGGGATGCCGGGGGGTATAGCAATCAGCCCCAGCATTTT.

The chain is built from TRBV7-9 and TRBJ1-4; possibly TRBD1 for D (6 bases). V lost 1 base, J lost 8 bases, and 14 bases lay in between. This CDR3 has 15 residues. The V gene's germline CDR1 is SEHNR and CDR2 FQNEAQ (reference sequence). For the CDR3, the DNA is TGTGCCAGCAGCTTAGTTTTCCAGGGGAAAGAAAAACTGTTTTTT. Translated, it gives CASSLVFQGKEKLFF.

The rearrangement uses TRBV25-1 and TRBJ1-1; D possibly corresponds to TRBD1 (6 bases). There are 16 residues in the CDR3. V was pared by 4 bases and J by 4 bases, with 19 bases between. Germline values: CDR1 MGHDK, CDR2 SYGVNS. The CDR3 region is CASSGGKTGMGTEAFF. In DNA, the CDR3 is TGTGCCAGCAGTGGAGGTAAAACAGGGATGGGCACTGAAGCTTTCTTT.

CDR3: CASRGLAGAASGANVLTF. CDR3 coding DNA: TGTGCCAGCAGGGGACTAGCGGGGGCTGCCTCTGGGGCCAACGTCCTGACTTTC. The chain carries TRBV5-4 and TRBJ2-6, with 14 positions matching TRBD2. This CDR3 contains 18 residues. Per the germline V gene, CDR1 is SGHNT and CDR2 is YYREEE (reference sequence). V shed 5 bases, J shed 0 bases, and the junction held 4 bases outside the gene matches.

This clone was detected once. The gene calls are TRBV7-3 and TRBJ1-1, with D perhaps TRBD1 (6 bases). The CDR3 sequence is 14 residues long. V was shortened by 6 bases and J by 4 bases, with 15 bases between the two germline ends. The germline gives CDR1 SGHTA, CDR2 FQGTGA. In nucleotides, the CDR3 is TGTGCCAGCAGTTTTCGCCCAGGGGCCACTGAAGCTTTCTTT. This gives the protein CASSFRPGATEAFF.

V usage is TRBV5-1 and J usage is TRBJ2-5; possibly TRBD1 for D (6 bases). V dropped 6 bases and J dropped 5 bases, with 17 bases sitting between them. This CDR3 region has 14 residues. Germline CDR1 reads SGHRS; CDR2 reads YFSETQ. The CDR3 protein is CASNRDPRGETQYF. The CDR3, as DNA: TGCGCCAGCAACAGGGACCCTAGGGGGGAGACCCAGTACTTC.

The chain links TRBV7-9 to TRBJ1-3; maybe TRBD1 (6 bases). Germline loops: CDR1 SEHNR, CDR2 FQNEAQ (reference sequence). Trimming shortened V by 5 bases and J by 0 bases, and 17 bases separated the two germline ends. The CDR3 contains 17 residues. The CDR3 is CASSARDTARSGNTIYF. CDR3 DNA: TGTGCCAGCAGCGCGAGGGACACCGCTCGCTCTGGAAACACCATATATTTT.

The chain combines TRBV2 with TRBJ1-2, with TRBD1 identical over 7 bases. Germline trimming cut 6 bases from V and 7 bases from J; bases unmatched to any gene: 8. Germline CDR1 reads SNHLY; CDR2 reads FYNNEI. The CDR3 sequence is 13 residues long. CDR3 DNA: TGTGCCAGCAGACGTAGGAACAGGGGTGGCTACACCTTC. Its protein is CASRRRNRGGYTF.

The chain links TRBV7-8 to TRBJ1-2; no firm D call. The CDR3 has 13 residues. V lost 1 base, J lost 4 bases, and 7 bases lay in between. CDR1 is SGHVS, CDR2 FQNEAQ, per germline. The CDR3 bases are TGTGCCAGCAGCTTAGGGGCCAGCTATGGCTACACCTTC. Protein sequence: CASSLGASYGYTF.